Below are 32 T cell receptor beta chains sequenced from a single sample in a study of blood T cell repertoires in COVID-19. The repertoire was sequenced with immunoSEQ multiplex PCR; TCRdb's copy has only in-frame clones and lacks some. Of 200,000 to 250,000 clones listed, about nine tenths are singletons. The sample consisted of PBMCs or T cells enriched from blood (not recorded which). These receptors were collected from a middle-aged woman with acute COVID-19.

V gene TRBV9 combines with J gene TRBJ2-1; TRBD1 might be the D (5 bases). Germline-derived CDR1 and CDR2 are SGDLS and YYNGEE. The V and J ends lost 2 bases and 3 bases respectively, with 12 bases between them. The CDR3 is 15 residues long. The CDR3 region has the DNA TGTGCCAGCAGCGTCGCAGGGTCCCACTACAATGAGCAGTTCTTC. It codes for CASSVAGSHYNEQFF.

The chain carries TRBV5-5 and TRBJ1-1; unclear D gene. Germline CDR1 SGHKS, CDR2 YYEKEE (reference sequence). Deletions cut 4 bases from V and 5 bases from J, with 9 bases between. The length of the CDR3 is 12 residues. The CDR3 loop reads CASSPGLTEAFF. Written as DNA, the CDR3 is TGTGCCAGCAGCCCTGGGCTTACTGAAGCTTTCTTT.

The chain has TRBV2 and TRBJ1-2; D gene uncertain. Deletions cut 8 bases from V and 8 bases from J, with 21 bases between. The CDR3 loop spans 14 amino acids. Germline values: CDR1 SNHLY, CDR2 FYNNEI. The CDR3 DNA reads as TGTGCCAGCGAAGTGGGCACCGTCCCTCGGGGCTACACCTTC. It is translated as CASEVGTVPRGYTF.

This chain uses TRBV6-5 with TRBJ1-5; D gene unclear. Germline assignment: CDR1 MNHEY and CDR2 SVGAGI. The CDR3 spans 14 residues. V was shortened by 5 bases and J by 1 base, with 9 bases between the two germline ends. This CDR3 is CASSPYMSNQPQHF. The CDR3 bases are TGTGCCAGCAGTCCGTACATGAGCAATCAGCCCCAGCATTTT.

This clone was observed a few times. This chain uses TRBV5-1 with TRBJ1-6; 7 nucleotides agree with TRBD1. The germline gives CDR1 SGHRS, CDR2 YFSETQ. J was trimmed by 7 bases and V by 4 bases; bases with no gene match: 11. The CDR3 consists of 16 residues. CDR3 amino acids: CASSVETGTANSPLHF. The CDR3 DNA is TGCGCCAGCAGCGTCGAAACCGGGACAGCAAATTCACCCCTCCACTTT.

V usage is TRBV5-5 and J usage is TRBJ1-4; D not resolved. The germline gives CDR1 SGHKS, CDR2 YYEKEE (reference sequence). The ends were cut back, 0 bases at V and 6 bases at J, with 6 bases in the middle. The CDR3 is made up of 13 amino acids. CDR3 sequence: CASSLAYDEKLFF. DNA of the CDR3: TGTGCCAGCAGCTTGGCCTATGATGAAAAACTGTTTTTT.

This chain joins TRBV9 and TRBJ2-1; 13 nucleotides match TRBD2. Trimming removed 3 bases from V and 7 bases from J; junction bases left unmatched: 10. Germline CDR1 SGDLS, CDR2 YYNGEE. The CDR3 is 17 residues long. The CDR3: CASSAGQTSGGANEQFF. Here the CDR3 DNA reads TGTGCCAGCAGCGCCGGACAAACTAGCGGGGGGGCAAATGAGCAGTTCTTC. Together with reference TRBV9 and TRBJ2-1, the CDR3 gives the full variable domain: DSGVTQTPKHLITATGQRVTLRCSPRSGDLSVYWYQQSLDQGLQFLIQYYNGEERAKGNILERFSAQQFPDLHSELNLSSLELGDSALYFCASSAGQTSGGANEQFFGPGTRLTVL.

The V call is TRBV7-2, the J call TRBJ2-7; D remains ambiguous. In germline, CDR1 is SGHTA, CDR2 FQGNSA. This CDR3 contains 12 residues. V gave up 2 bases and J gave up 6 bases, with 8 bases separating them. CDR3 bases: TGTGCCAGCAGCTTATACAGAACCGAGCAGTACTTC. It codes for CASSLYRTEQYF.

This chain uses TRBV5-1 with TRBJ1-1; maybe TRBD1 (5 bases). Between the trimmed V and J ends, which lost 1 base and 3 bases, there was a span of 16 bases. This CDR3 has 16 residues. From germline, CDR1 is SGHRS and CDR2 YFSETQ. CDR3 loop: CASSLSRVRMDTEAFF. CDR3 DNA: TGCGCCAGCAGCTTGAGCAGGGTACGGATGGACACTGAAGCTTTCTTT.

This clone was found a few times. V usage is TRBV7-9 and J usage is TRBJ1-4, with D possibly being TRBD1 (6 bases). The length of the CDR3 is 16 residues. The V end lost 5 bases, the J end lost 7 bases, and 20 bases lay between the germline ends. Germline V gene sequence: CDR1 SEHNR, CDR2 FQNEAQ (reference sequence). The CDR3 protein is CASSPGWGPPGEKLFF. In nucleotides, the CDR3 is TGTGCCAGCAGCCCGGGTTGGGGGCCTCCGGGTGAAAAACTGTTTTTT.

V gene TRBV11-2 combines with J gene TRBJ1-3, with D tentatively TRBD1 (5 bases). Trimming removed 5 bases at V and 1 base at J, with 15 bases between. Germline-derived CDR1 and CDR2 are SGHAT and FQNNGV. This CDR3 spans 16 amino acids. This chain's CDR3 is CASSHGQGMSGNTIYF. CDR3 nucleotide sequence: TGTGCCAGCAGCCACGGGCAGGGTATGTCTGGAAACACCATATATTTT.

This rearrangement joins TRBV2 to TRBJ2-7, with D uncertain. The CDR3 has 12 residues. Germline V gene sequence: CDR1 SNHLY, CDR2 FYNNEI. V was cut by 4 bases and J by 3 bases, with 7 bases left in between. The CDR3 coding sequence is TGTGCCAGCAGTGGCTCAGGCTACGAGCAGTACTTC. Translation gives CASSGSGYEQYF.

The CDR3 loop reads CASSAGIYNEQFF. As DNA, the CDR3 is TGTGCCAGCAGCGCCGGGATCTACAATGAGCAGTTCTTC. The chain recombines TRBV9 with TRBJ2-1; maybe TRBD2 (5 bases). Germline CDR1 is SGDLS and CDR2 is YYNGEE. This CDR3 is built from 13 residues. Trimming shortened V by 3 bases and J by 3 bases, and 7 bases separated the two germline ends.

The CDR3 reads CASGRQGGAGWNTIYF. CDR3 DNA: TGTGCCAGCGGCAGACAGGGTGGAGCGGGCTGGAACACCATATATTTT. The J gene is TRBJ1-3, the V gene TRBV14; TRBD1 agrees at 7 bases. CDR3 length: 16 amino acids. The junction had 17 bases not matched to a gene; V was cut back by 8 bases and J by 7 bases. CDR1 is SGHDN, CDR2 FVKESK, per germline. Looking up the rest from reference TRBV14 and TRBJ1-3 gives the full variable domain: EAGVTQFPSHSVIEKGQTVTLRCDPISGHDNLYWYRRVMGKEIKFLLHFVKESKQDESGMPNNRFLAERTGGTYSTLKVQPAELEDSGVYFCASGRQGGAGWNTIYFGEGSWLTVV.

The chain uses TRBV11-2 and TRBJ2-1; TRBD2 aligns across 8 bases. The CDR3 covers 16 residues. V shed 3 bases, J shed 2 bases, and the junction held 6 bases outside the gene matches. Germline CDR1 is SGHAT and CDR2 is FQNNGV. The CDR3, as DNA: TGTGCCAGCAGCTTTGGGGCGGGGGGCCCCTACAATGAGCAGTTCTTC. This codes for CASSFGAGGPYNEQFF.

This clone was observed a single time. The rearrangement joins TRBV7-2 to TRBJ2-5, with D tentatively TRBD1 (7 bases). V lost 2 bases and J 2 bases, leaving 12 bases between the germline ends. The CDR3 length is 15 residues. Per the germline V gene, CDR1 is SGHTA and CDR2 is FQGNSA. CDR3 coding DNA: TGTGCCAGCAGCTTACTGGGGGGACAGCAAGAGACCCAGTACTTC. Residues: CASSLLGGQQETQYF.

This clone was observed a few times. The V call is TRBV6-4, the J call TRBJ2-3; 9 nucleotides agree with TRBD2. The CDR3 covers 16 residues. Germline CDR1 reads MRHNA; CDR2 reads SNTAGT. The V gene end was trimmed by 3 bases and the J gene end by 3 bases; junction bases not matched to a gene: 7. CDR3 sequence reads: CASSEYGGGATDTQYF. CDR3 DNA sequence: TGTGCCAGCAGTGAATATGGCGGGGGGGCAACAGATACGCAGTATTTT.

The rearrangement joins TRBV6-2 or TRBV6-3 to TRBJ1-3; possibly TRBD1 for D (5 bases). The CDR3 runs 16 residues. The ends were cut back, 5 bases at V and 3 bases at J, with 17 bases in the middle. CDR1 and CDR2 (germline): MNHEY, SVGEGT. For the CDR3, the DNA is TGTGCCAGCAGTCCCCCTATATTGGGGCTTGGAAACACCATATATTTT. This translates into CASSPPILGLGNTIYF.

The chain is built from TRBV7-2 and TRBJ2-1, with D perhaps matching TRBD2 (6 bases). The CDR3 spans 14 residues. The V end lost 1 base, the J end lost 6 bases, and 10 bases lay between the germline ends. From germline, CDR1 is SGHTA and CDR2 FQGNSA. The CDR3 protein is CASSLELARNEQFF. DNA for the CDR3: TGTGCCAGCAGCTTAGAACTAGCCCGCAATGAGCAGTTCTTC.

The rearrangement uses TRBV6-4 and TRBJ2-1; 12 bases are a match to TRBD1. This CDR3 is built from 15 residues. V dropped 6 bases and J dropped 7; count of bases not matched to a gene: 7. CDR1 is MRHNA, CDR2 SNTAGT, per germline. The CDR3 region has the DNA TGTGCCAGCAGCGCCGGGACAGGGGGCTGGAATGAGCAGTTCTTC. It is translated as CASSAGTGGWNEQFF.

This chain connects TRBV3-1 (or the pseudogene TRBV3-2) to TRBJ2-1; TRBD1 might be the D (7 bases). This CDR3 has 14 amino acids. The V gene's germline CDR1 is LGHDT and CDR2 YNNKEL (reference sequence). V was clipped by 1 base and J by 8 bases, with 12 bases between them. CDR3 region: CASSQGRRGHEQFF. In DNA, the CDR3 is TGTGCCAGCAGCCAAGGGAGGAGGGGGCATGAGCAGTTCTTC.

This clone was counted between two and nine times. The rearrangement joins TRBV5-1 to TRBJ1-1, with D maybe TRBD1 (5 bases). The CDR3 spans 15 residues. Germline V gives CDR1 SGHRS, CDR2 YFSETQ. V was shortened by 3 bases and J by 4 bases, with 16 bases between the two germline ends. Here the CDR3 DNA reads TGCGCCAGCAGCTACCGGGACTATGGGCGCACTGAAGCTTTCTTT. This codes for CASSYRDYGRTEAFF.

The V and J genes are TRBV12-3 or TRBV12-4 and TRBJ1-1; no clear D. This CDR3 has 13 residues. V lost 0 bases to trimming and J lost 4 bases, with 6 bases between them. The CDR3 nucleotides read TGTGCCAGCAGTTTAGCGCGGGGCACTGAAGCTTTCTTT. As protein: CASSLARGTEAFF.

The rearrangement uses TRBV7-8 and TRBJ2-7; possible D gene TRBD1, 7 bases. The CDR3 runs to 13 residues. The ends were cut back, 5 bases at V and 3 bases at J, with 11 bases in the middle. Per germline, CDR1 SGHVS and CDR2 FQNEAQ. The CDR3 reads CASSRGTVYEQYF. CDR3 bases: TGTGCCAGCAGCCGCGGGACAGTCTACGAGCAGTACTTC.

The CDR3 sequence is CASSLTLGGGTEAFF. In nucleotides, the CDR3 is TGTGCCAGTAGTCTAACCCTAGGGGGGGGGACTGAAGCTTTCTTT. The chain joins TRBV19 to TRBJ1-1, with D maybe TRBD1 (6 bases). V gave up 5 bases and J gave up 5 bases, with 18 bases separating them. The germline V gene has CDR1 LNHDA and CDR2 SQIVND (reference sequence). This CDR3 has 15 residues. Full variable domain (remainder filled in from reference TRBV19 and TRBJ1-1): DGGITQSPKYLFRKEGQNVTLSCEQNLNHDAMYWYRQDPGQGLRLIYYSQIVNDFQKGDIAEGYSVSREKKESFPLTVTSAQKNPTAFYLCASSLTLGGGTEAFFGQGTRLTVV.

This clone was detected a few times. J is TRBJ1-3 and V is TRBV30; 9 bases are a match to TRBD1. Per the germline V gene, CDR1 is GTSNPN and CDR2 is SVGIG (reference sequence). The CDR3 sequence is 17 residues long. J gave up 3 bases and V 3 bases, and 12 bases lay outside the gene matches. The CDR3, as DNA: TGTGCCTGGAGGACAAGGGGGACAGGGAAGGGTGGAAACACCATATATTTT. Translated, it gives CAWRTRGTGKGGNTIYF. Supplemented by reference TRBV30 and TRBJ1-3, the full variable domain reads SQTIHQWPATLVQPVGSPLSLECTVEGTSNPNLYWYRQAAGRGLQLLFYSVGIGQISSEVPQNLSASRPQDRQFILSSKKLLLSDSGFYLCAWRTRGTGKGGNTIYFGEGSWLTVV.

V usage is TRBV18 and J usage is TRBJ2-5, with D possibly matching TRBD2 (6 bases). V was cut by 2 bases and J by 5 bases, with 9 bases left in between. This CDR3 contains 13 residues. Germline V gene lookup returns CDR1 KGHSH and CDR2 LQKENI. CDR3 protein: CASSPIRGETQYF. The CDR3 region has the DNA TGTGCCAGCTCACCAATTCGGGGGGAGACCCAGTACTTC.

The CDR3 DNA reads TGCGCCAGCAGCTTGGGCGCCGAGGCCTACCAAGAGACCCAGTACTTC. The encoded protein is CASSLGAEAYQETQYF. The rearrangement uses TRBV5-1 and TRBJ2-5; no definite D call. V lost 0 bases and J lost 0, with 12 bases in between. The length of the CDR3 is 16 residues. Germline CDR1 is SGHRS and CDR2 is YFSETQ.

V is TRBV28 and J is TRBJ2-2, with 9 bases aligning to TRBD1. J gave up 5 bases and V 6 bases, and 16 bases lay outside the gene matches. The germline V gene has CDR1 MDHEN and CDR2 SYDVKM. The CDR3 is 18 residues long. DNA of the CDR3: TGTGCCAGCAGGGGTCCCCATGGTAGGACAGGGGAAACCGGGGAGCTGTTTTTT. Translating gives CASRGPHGRTGETGELFF.

Note on this clone: The same CDR3 also results from other DNA sequences found in this sample. The rearrangement joins TRBV5-1 to TRBJ2-1, with 8 bases lining up with TRBD2. With V trimmed by 1 base and J by 0 bases, 0 bases remained unmatched. The CDR3 loop spans 15 amino acids. Looked up from germline, CDR1 is SGHRS and CDR2 is YFSETQ. The CDR3 DNA sequence: TGCGCCAGCAGCTTGAGCGGGAGCTCCTACAATGAGCAGTTCTTC. This sequence encodes CASSLSGSSYNEQFF.

The V gene is TRBV14, the J gene TRBJ2-5; possible D gene TRBD2, 6 bases. V dropped 4 bases and J dropped 4 bases, with 16 bases sitting between them. This CDR3 has 15 residues. The V gene's germline CDR1 is SGHDN and CDR2 FVKESK. The CDR3 region has the DNA TGTGCCAGCAGCCGCGTTGGAGGGTTCGGAGAGACCCAGTACTTC. It encodes CASSRVGGFGETQYF.

The V call is TRBV27, the J call TRBJ1-1; D is ambiguous. The germline gives CDR1 MNHEY, CDR2 SMNVEV (reference sequence). The V and J ends lost 4 bases and 9 bases respectively, with 9 bases between them. The CDR3 contains 11 residues. In DNA, the CDR3 is TGTGCCAGCAGTTCTTCTCTTCAAGCTTTCTTT. Translation gives CASSSSLQAFF.